This is a list of T cell receptor beta chains from one sample in a study of OX40 agonist ivuxolimab in advanced cancers. The method was immunoSEQ multiplex PCR; TCRdb's version includes in-frame clones alone and lacks a portion of them. Among under 50,000 clones listed, over 75% were seen once. Source: CD4+ or CD8+ T cells sorted from blood, taken in a trial of the OX40 agonist ivuxolimab. The source is an adult with an advanced solid tumor such as melanoma, head and neck, liver or kidney cancer. CDR3s include the opening cysteine and the closing phenylalanine or tryptophan. A D gene is named only where the DNA matches it firmly. Clone size is shown for a subset of rows, as once, few, many or a class of expanded clone.

V	D	size	J	CDR3	DNA
TRBV9	TRBD2	.	TRBJ2-5	CASSPNYAGGQETQYF	TGTGCCAGCAGCCCGAATTATGCGGGAGGCCAAGAGACCCAGTACTTC
TRBV4-1	TRBD2	.	TRBJ2-7	CASSQAPAGGAYEQYF	TGCGCCAGCAGCCAAGCGCCAGCGGGAGGAGCCTACGAGCAGTACTTC
TRBV5-4	.	.	TRBJ2-5	CASSSTGAQETQYF	TGTGCCAGCAGCTCAACCGGGGCACAAGAGACCCAGTACTTC
TRBV10-3	TRBD2	.	TRBJ2-2	CAIGKQTSGFGELFF	TGTGCCATCGGGAAGCAGACTAGCGGTTTCGGGGAGCTGTTTTTT
TRBV13	.	.	TRBJ1-2	CASSLAPSLNF	TGTGCCAGCAGCTTAGCACCCTCCCTAAACTTC
TRBV19	.	.	TRBJ2-1	CASSIVLAPEDEQFF	TGTGCCAGTAGTATAGTTCTAGCGCCCGAGGATGAGCAGTTCTTC
TRBV27	.	once	TRBJ2-1	CASGPLDYNEQFF	TGTGCCAGCGGACCTCTCGACTACAATGAGCAGTTCTTC
TRBV7-2	TRBD1	.	TRBJ1-3	CASSLAGQGNTIYF	TGTGCCAGCAGCTTAGCGGGACAGGGAAACACCATATATTTT
TRBV29-1	TRBD2	few	TRBJ2-3	CSVAREDSTDTQYF	TGCAGCGTTGCACGGGAGGATAGCACAGATACGCAGTATTTT
TRBV15	TRBD1	once	TRBJ2-3	CATSSWTGRSSEGTQYF	TGTGCCACCAGCAGCTGGACAGGGCGCTCCTCGGAGGGTACGCAGTATTTT
TRBV7-9	.	.	TRBJ2-4	CASSFLMPQVGSKNIQYF	TGTGCCAGCAGCTTCCTAATGCCCCAGGTCGGCAGCAAAAACATTCAGTACTTC
TRBV27	TRBD2	.	TRBJ2-5	CASSFLGLAGAEGETQYF	TGTGCCAGCAGTTTTTTAGGACTAGCGGGGGCAGAAGGGGAGACCCAGTACTTC
TRBV29-1	.	.	TRBJ2-5	CSVGRNQETQYF	TGCAGCGTGGGACGCAACCAAGAGACCCAGTACTTC
TRBV5-4	.	.	TRBJ2-7	CASSLGYEQYF	TGTGCCAGCAGCTTGGGTTACGAGCAGTACTTC
TRBV6-1	TRBD1	.	TRBJ1-6	CASSTAGGGSPLHF	TGTGCCAGCAGTACGGCAGGGGGCGGTTCACCCCTCCACTTT
TRBV11-2	.	once	TRBJ2-7	CASSLLRGRGNEQYF	TGTGCCAGCAGCTTACTCCGGGGGCGAGGGAACGAGCAGTACTTC
TRBV27	.	.	TRBJ1-1	CASSLGDNTEAFF	TGTGCCAGCAGTTTAGGGGACAACACTGAAGCTTTCTTT
TRBV14	.	.	TRBJ1-2	CASSADWGGPYGYTF	TGTGCCAGCAGCGCGGATTGGGGGGGCCCCTATGGCTACACCTTC
TRBV5-4	.	.	TRBJ2-7	CASSFPGERSSEQYF	TGTGCCAGCAGCTTTCCGGGGGAGAGGTCGAGCGAGCAGTACTTC
TRBV7-9	.	.	TRBJ2-7	CASSFKGSHEQYF	TGTGCCAGCAGCTTTAAGGGGTCCCACGAGCAGTACTTC
TRBV11-3	.	.	TRBJ2-2	CASSPARGANTGELFF	TGTGCCAGCAGCCCCGCGAGGGGCGCGAACACCGGGGAGCTGTTTTTT
TRBV7-8	.	.	TRBJ2-6	CASSLGQGRSGANVLTF	TGTGCCAGCAGCTTAGGTCAGGGTCGCTCTGGGGCCAACGTCCTGACTTTC
TRBV5-1	TRBD2	few	TRBJ2-1	CASSLGITSGLYNEQFF	TGCGCCAGCAGCCTAGGGATAACTAGCGGGCTTTACAATGAGCAGTTCTTC
TRBV20-1	.	once	TRBJ2-7	CSAYLVPEQYF	TGCAGTGCTTACCTGGTACCCGAGCAGTACTTC
TRBV5-5	TRBD1	.	TRBJ2-3	CASSNPTGSDTQYF	TGTGCCAGCAGCAACCCGACAGGGTCAGATACGCAGTATTTT
TRBV5-1	.	.	TRBJ2-7	CASSLEWVIRDLYQQYF	TGCGCCAGCAGCTTGGAGTGGGTTATTAGGGATTTGTACCAGCAGTACTTC
TRBV12-5	.	.	TRBJ2-7	CAVTPGAAYEQYF	TGTGCCGTGACCCCGGGAGCAGCCTACGAGCAGTACTTC
TRBV7-6	.	.	TRBJ1-1	CASSLERGNTEAFF	TGTGCCAGCAGCTTAGAAAGGGGCAACACTGAAGCTTTCTTT
TRBV5-6	TRBD2	.	TRBJ2-7	CASSPAGLASYEQYF	TGTGCCAGCAGCCCTGCGGGACTAGCCTCCTACGAGCAGTACTTC
TRBV5-1	TRBD2	few	TRBJ2-1	CASSPGGNAYNEQFF	TGCGCCAGCAGCCCGGGAGGTAACGCCTACAATGAGCAGTTCTTC
TRBV7-9	TRBD2	.	TRBJ2-7	CASSFTPGLAVTYEQYF	TGTGCCAGCAGCTTTACGCCTGGACTAGCGGTCACCTACGAGCAGTACTTC
TRBV7-9	TRBD2	.	TRBJ2-7	CASSPGGEQYF	TGTGCCAGCAGCCCGGGGGGCGAGCAGTACTTC
TRBV6-5	.	.	TRBJ1-2	CASTSQGGGYGYTF	TGTGCCAGCACCTCACAGGGAGGAGGCTATGGCTACACCTTC
TRBV7-2	.	.	TRBJ2-3	CASSTGFAADTQYF	TGTGCCAGCAGCACGGGGTTCGCGGCGGATACGCAGTATTTT
TRBV30	.	.	TRBJ2-7	CAWMGRGNSDRTYEQYF	TGTGCCTGGATGGGGAGGGGTAATAGCGACAGGACCTACGAGCAGTACTTC
TRBV7-9	TRBD1	.	TRBJ2-7	CASSAPGQGTYEQYF	TGTGCCAGCAGCGCCCCGGGACAGGGAACCTACGAGCAGTACTTC
TRBV5-1	.	.	TRBJ2-2	CASGVRSDSNTGELFF	TGCGCCAGCGGTGTTAGGAGTGATTCGAACACCGGGGAGCTGTTTTTT
TRBV7-7	TRBD2	once	TRBJ2-1	CASSRTSGSDEQFF	TGTGCCAGCAGCCGGACTAGCGGGAGCGATGAGCAGTTCTTC
TRBV19	TRBD1	.	TRBJ1-6	CASKSQGQDNSPLHF	TGTGCCAGTAAAAGTCAAGGACAGGATAATTCACCCCTCCACTTT
TRBV19	TRBD2	.	TRBJ2-1	CASSARQAQRGLGYNEQFF	TGTGCCAGTAGTGCCCGACAGGCCCAAAGGGGACTAGGTTACAATGAGCAGTTCTTC
TRBV4-1	TRBD2	few	TRBJ2-7	CATPPETGALAGWTPWGEQYF	TGCGCCACCCCCCCAGAAACAGGGGCACTAGCGGGTTGGACCCCCTGGGGTGAGCAGTACTTC